The present T cell receptor beta chain was sequenced within a study of neurological immune-mediated disorders. The V end was cut by 7 bases, the J end by 3 bases, with 16 bases between. The CDR3 contains 15 residues. Germline assignment: CDR1 SEHNR and CDR2 FQNEAQ (reference sequence). Each CDR3 protein is one row after TCRdb ran MiXCR on the 5' RACE reads. There are fewer than 85,000 distinct CDR3 sequences in the sample; about 4% occur only once, and 1% to 1.5% lies in the top ten. This clonotype originated in a man younger than 40 with multiple sclerosis. Sequencing was carried out using PBMCs. The V and J genes are TRBV7-9 and TRBJ2-1; D remains unclear. CDR3 sequence (DNA): TGTGCCAGCACCCGGCTTGGTACTAACTACAATGAGCAGTTCTTC. It specifies CASTRLGTNYNEQFF.